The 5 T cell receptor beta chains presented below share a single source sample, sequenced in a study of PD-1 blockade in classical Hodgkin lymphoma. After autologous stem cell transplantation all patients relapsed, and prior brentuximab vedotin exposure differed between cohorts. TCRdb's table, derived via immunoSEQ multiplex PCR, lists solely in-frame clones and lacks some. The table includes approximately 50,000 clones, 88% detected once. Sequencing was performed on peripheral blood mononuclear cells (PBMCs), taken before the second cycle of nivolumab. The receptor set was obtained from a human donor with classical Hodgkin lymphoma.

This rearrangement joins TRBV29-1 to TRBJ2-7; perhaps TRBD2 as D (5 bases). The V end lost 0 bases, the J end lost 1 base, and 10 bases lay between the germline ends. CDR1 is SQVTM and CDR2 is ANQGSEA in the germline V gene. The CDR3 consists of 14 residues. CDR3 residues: CSVEEGAASYEQYF. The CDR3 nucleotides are TGCAGCGTTGAAGAGGGAGCAGCGTCCTACGAGCAGTACTTC.

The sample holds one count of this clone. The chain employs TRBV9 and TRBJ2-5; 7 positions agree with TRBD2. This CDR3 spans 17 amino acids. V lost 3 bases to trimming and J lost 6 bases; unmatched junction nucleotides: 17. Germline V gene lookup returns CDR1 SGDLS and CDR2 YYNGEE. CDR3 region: CASSALPGGGGVKTQYF. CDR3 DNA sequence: TGTGCCAGCAGCGCTCTCCCGGGCGGGGGAGGTGTGAAGACCCAGTACTTC.

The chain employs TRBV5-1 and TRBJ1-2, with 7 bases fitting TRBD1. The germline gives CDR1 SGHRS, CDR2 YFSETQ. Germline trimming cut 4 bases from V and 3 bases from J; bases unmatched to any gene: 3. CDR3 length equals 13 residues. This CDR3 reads CASSETGDYGYTF. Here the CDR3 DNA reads TGCGCCAGCAGCGAAACAGGGGACTATGGCTACACCTTC.

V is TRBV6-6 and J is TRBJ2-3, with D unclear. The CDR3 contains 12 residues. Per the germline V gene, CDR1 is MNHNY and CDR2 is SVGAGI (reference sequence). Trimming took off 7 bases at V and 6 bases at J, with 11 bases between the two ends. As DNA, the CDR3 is TGTGCCAGCACCGACCTGCCGGATACGCAGTATTTT. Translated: CASTDLPDTQYF.

The CDR3 nucleotides read TGCGCCAGCAGCTTGACGACAGGGAAGGATTCACCCCTCCACTTT. It translates to CASSLTTGKDSPLHF. This chain connects TRBV5-1 to TRBJ1-6, with 7 bases lining up with TRBD1. The V gene end was trimmed by 1 base and the J gene end by 8 bases; junction bases not matched to a gene: 6. The V gene's germline CDR1 is SGHRS and CDR2 YFSETQ. The CDR3 covers 15 residues.